This T cell receptor (beta chain) was identified during a study of shared clonotypes between healthy human individuals. General study findings and limits: What naive subsets generally showed was a larger estimated richness than memory subsets showed. Only blood was sampled; tissue repertoires likely differ.

Healthy HIV-negative adults without recent acute infections or vaccinations served as donors. The donor cohort consisted entirely of Caucasian adults residing in Nashville, Tennessee. This clone appeared a single time. Its cognate antigen is unknown. The CDR3 runs 13 residues. The germline V gene has CDR1 LGHNA and CDR2 YNFKEQ. V gave up 0 bases and J gave up 12 bases, with 14 bases separating them. Assay: immunoSEQ multiplex PCR; the TCRdb copy retains only in-frame clones and omits some. The repertoire holds about 2.3 million clones, with approximately 93% as singletons. Sample: naive CD4+ T cells from PBMCs. Sample subset: CD45RA+ positively selected. This clonotype was obtained from a man aged 18 to 30 in good health. Some clones in this sample may be carry-over from other donors' samples. V is TRBV4-2 and J is TRBJ1-1; D is ambiguous. The CDR3 protein is CASSQDLRVGTFF. CDR3 DNA sequence: TGTGCCAGCAGCCAAGACCTTCGGGTGGGAACTTTCTTT.